The clone carrying this T cell receptor (beta chain) was seen repeatedly, ten times or more. The target antigen is unknown. The CDR3 covers 17 residues. V lost 1 base and J 2 bases, leaving 17 bases between the germline ends. The germline gives CDR1 MNHNS, CDR2 SASEGT. This record comes from a study of T-cell reconstitution after alpha-beta-depleted transplantation in children. General study results and limits: Fresh T-cell production supplied most of the T-cell counts and diversity seen one year after transplant. Several hundred expanded graft clones reportedly supplied alpha-beta T cells about two months after transplant.

TCRbeta library preparation incorporated unique molecular identifiers. From the PCR reads, TCRdb called clonotypes with MiXCR, one entry per CDR3 protein. The sample includes approximately 500,000 distinct CDR3 sequences, under 12% seen only once; the top ten take approximately 2%. This chain joins TRBV6-1 and TRBJ1-2; D may be TRBD1 (5 bases). This receptor was obtained from a child aged 2 to 9 with inherited bone marrow failure, due to receive a stem cell transplant. The sequenced sample was PBMCs, obtained before TCRalphabeta/CD19-depleted stem cell transplant. This CDR3 is CASSEGTGLFQNYGYTF. In DNA, the CDR3 is TGTGCCAGCAGTGAAGGTACAGGACTCTTCCAAAACTATGGCTACACCTTC.